The rows below give T cell receptor beta chains drawn from one sample of a study of tumor-infiltrating lymphocytes in localized non-small cell lung cancer. Generated by immunoSEQ multiplex PCR, the TCRdb table keeps only in-frame clones and is missing some. The sample contains about 12,000 clones, 84% of which appear only once. The material sequenced was lung tumor tissue. Every receptor here comes from a human donor with non-small cell lung cancer. The CDR3 runs from the conserved cysteine through the conserved F or W. The D gene is left open where the match is weak. Rows may omit the clone size; those that give it use once, few, many or a size class.

clone_size	cdr3_length	v_call	j_call	d_call	cdr3_nt	cdr3_aa
.	15	TRBV6-1	TRBJ1-5	TRBD1	TGTGCCAGCAGCGGAACAGGGGTGAGAGTTCAGCCCCAGCATTTT	CASSGTGVRVQPQHF
.	15	TRBV28	TRBJ2-2	.	TGTGCCAGCAGTCCATTTGGATCGAACACCGGGGAGCTGTTTTTT	CASSPFGSNTGELFF
.	14	TRBV19	TRBJ2-1	.	TGTGCCAGTAGTCCGGTGGGCAGGCGGAATGAGCAGTTCTTC	CASSPVGRRNEQFF
.	17	TRBV29-1	TRBJ2-1	TRBD2	TGCAGCGTTGGAGGACTAGCGGGAGTCTTTTCCTACAATGAGCAGTTCTTC	CSVGGLAGVFSYNEQFF
.	14	TRBV10-3	TRBJ1-2	.	TGTGCCATCAGTGAGCTTGGGGGAAACTATGGCTACACCTTC	CAISELGGNYGYTF
.	15	TRBV5-1	TRBJ1-5	TRBD1	TGCGCCAGCAGCCTGTGGGGACAGGGTGGGCAGCCCCAGCATTTT	CASSLWGQGGQPQHF
once	13	TRBV2	TRBJ2-5	.	TGTGCCAGCAGTGGGGGAGGTGCCGATACCCAGTACTTC	CASSGGGADTQYF
.	13	TRBV2	TRBJ2-5	.	TGTGCCAGCAACCAGCGTGGGGGGGAGACCCAGTACTTC	CASNQRGGETQYF
once	13	TRBV10-1	TRBJ2-7	.	TGCGCCAGCAGCCTGGACGAACTGGCCCCCCGGTACTTC	CASSLDELAPRYF
.	14	TRBV11-3	TRBJ1-2	.	TGTGCCAGCAGCTCCGAGGAGTTCAACTATGGCTACACCTTC	CASSSEEFNYGYTF
.	12	TRBV28	TRBJ2-7	.	TGTGCCAGCAGTTTAGTGTCAGGCGAGCAGTACTTC	CASSLVSGEQYF
.	14	TRBV10-3	TRBJ2-3	TRBD1	TGTGCCATCAGTGAGGGGGACAGTGGAGATACGCAGTATTTT	CAISEGDSGDTQYF
.	13	TRBV19	TRBJ1-2	.	TGTGCCAGTAGTATTCTGCAGTCGTATGGCTACACCTTC	CASSILQSYGYTF